What follows describes a single T cell receptor (beta chain). The antigen is undetermined. Sequencing used immunoSEQ multiplex PCR; TCRdb keeps in-frame clones, though not all of them. Among hundreds of thousands of clones listed, 86% were seen once. V trimming: 1 base; J trimming: 3 bases; junction bases outside the gene matches: 4. CDR1 is LNHDA, CDR2 SQIVND, per germline (reference sequence). This CDR3 contains 15 residues. The data originate from a study of cytomegalovirus exposure and HLA in healthy donors. General study findings and limits: Using the classifier, cytomegalovirus status was reportedly diagnosed with high specificity and sensitivity. Clusters of TCRs from the first cohort tended to co-occur in the 100 to 150 validation repertoires (as a later analysis found). 150 to 200 TCR beta chains were listed as cytomegalovirus-associated.

This TCR came from a woman aged 18 to 35 in good health and CMV-seronegative. Sequencing used PBMCs. The chain uses TRBV19 and TRBJ2-7; 9 nucleotides match TRBD1. CDR3 nucleotides: TGTGCCAGTAGTATAGTAGACAGGGGGAACTACGAGCAGTACTTC. It specifies CASSIVDRGNYEQYF.